This T cell receptor (beta chain) was identified during a study of cytomegalovirus exposure and HLA in healthy donors. This CDR3 comprises 15 residues. Germline V lookup: CDR1 ENHRY, CDR2 SYGVKD. V trimming: 4 bases; J trimming: 8 bases; junction bases outside the gene matches: 13. Comments on this clone: Its antigen is not known.

Overall study findings and caveats: It has been reported that TCR beta sequences accurately predicted the HLA-A and HLA-B alleles of most subjects.

Regarding donors, all were healthy bone marrow donors. Primers included in the PCR were 60 Vbeta and 13 Jbeta primers. Clones were sequenced by immunoSEQ multiplex PCR, and TCRdb holds only the in-frame ones, with some missing. The sample holds about 300,000 clones; about nine tenths are singletons and the top ten take around 4%. This chain joins TRBV10-3 and TRBJ1-2, with TRBD1 identical over 7 bases. The sample consisted of PBMCs. This receptor was identified in a man between 35 and 55 years old in good health and CMV-seropositive. The CDR3 region is CAISGGQNPLWGYTF. The DNA for the CDR3 is TGTGCCATCAGTGGGGGACAGAATCCTTTGTGGGGCTACACCTTC.